A selection of T cell receptor beta chains follows, all from one sample in a study of T cells in localized non-small cell lung cancer. The method was immunoSEQ multiplex PCR; TCRdb's version includes in-frame clones alone and lacks a portion of them. The sample yields approximately 31,000 clones, around 86% seen once. The sequences come from peripheral blood, collected before any cancer treatment. These receptors came from a male donor older than 55 with stage III lung adenocarcinoma. The CDR3 runs from the conserved cysteine through the conserved F or W. A D gene is named only where the DNA matches it firmly. Only some rows state a clone size, as once, few, many or a class for expanded clones.

J gene	D gene	V gene	clone size	CDR3 protein	CDR3 DNA
TRBJ1-6	NA	TRBV5-1	NA	CASSLDGPVSSYNSPLHF	TGCGCCAGCAGCTTGGACGGCCCAGTAAGCTCCTATAATTCACCCCTCCACTTT
TRBJ2-7	NA	TRBV27	once	CASSLSESSQQYF	TGTGCCAGCAGTTTAAGCGAGTCGAGCCAGCAGTACTTC
TRBJ2-1	NA	TRBV14	once	CASSQGVGNEQFF	TGTGCCAGCAGCCAAGGTGTCGGCAATGAGCAGTTCTTC
TRBJ2-1	TRBD1	TRBV6-5	NA	CASSYSGGHRNEQFF	TGTGCCAGCAGTTACTCAGGGGGCCACCGCAATGAGCAGTTCTTC
TRBJ2-1	TRBD1	TRBV19	NA	CASSSLGQGTPYNEQFF	TGTGCCAGTAGCTCCCTGGGACAGGGGACTCCCTACAATGAGCAGTTCTTC
TRBJ2-3	NA	TRBV5-1	NA	CASSLGEGLTDTQYF	TGCGCCAGCAGCTTGGGTGAGGGCCTCACAGATACGCAGTATTTT
TRBJ2-2	NA	TRBV6-5	NA	CASSYFNTGELFF	TGTGCCAGCAGTTACTTTAACACCGGGGAGCTGTTTTTT
TRBJ2-3	NA	TRBV6-5	NA	CASSSRQIPPTDTQYF	TGTGCCAGCAGTTCTCGACAGATACCCCCCACAGATACGCAGTATTTT
TRBJ2-3	TRBD1	TRBV5-1	few	CASSVNRGLTDTQYF	TGCGCCAGCAGCGTCAACAGGGGTCTCACAGATACGCAGTATTTT
TRBJ2-4	TRBD1	TRBV28	NA	CASGGTGLAKNIQYF	TGTGCCAGCGGAGGGACAGGGCTAGCCAAAAACATTCAGTACTTC
TRBJ2-2	NA	TRBV29-1	NA	CSVERGDGVNTGELFF	TGCAGCGTTGAAAGGGGAGACGGGGTGAACACCGGGGAGCTGTTTTTT
TRBJ1-5	NA	TRBV28	NA	CASSFSRGSNQPQHF	TGTGCCAGCAGTTTTTCGCGGGGGAGCAATCAGCCCCAGCATTTT
TRBJ1-2	TRBD1	TRBV7-9	NA	CASSLILGQSYGYTF	TGTGCCAGCAGCTTAATTTTGGGACAGAGCTATGGCTACACCTTC
TRBJ2-7	TRBD2	TRBV12-5	NA	CASAPMGLAGGYEQYF	TGTGCTAGTGCCCCCATGGGACTAGCGGGAGGCTACGAGCAGTACTTC
TRBJ2-7	NA	TRBV10-2	NA	CATQLLRQNSYEQYF	TGCGCCACCCAACTCCTCCGACAGAACTCCTACGAGCAGTACTTC
TRBJ2-3	TRBD2	TRBV7-2	NA	CASSLTSGGGAFTDTQYF	TGTGCCAGCAGCTTAACTAGCGGGGGGGGAGCATTCACAGATACGCAGTATTTT